The TCR beta chain under discussion was sequenced for a study of control samples from healthy donors and cancer patients. Sequenced by immunoSEQ multiplex PCR; TCRdb stores in-frame clones only, minus some. Of about 120,000 clones listed, just over 90% are singletons. The sample holds one count of this clone. The sequence was collected from a young woman in good health. Sequencing input: blood.

The CDR3 bases are TGTGCCAGTAGATCGGACAGGGTTCCGGGAAACACCATATATTTT. Its translation is CASRSDRVPGNTIYF. The chain employs TRBV19 and TRBJ1-3; 8 positions agree with TRBD1. After removal of 6 bases from V and 4 bases from J, the junction contained 8 bases not matched to a gene. This CDR3 has 15 residues. Germline V CDR1 and CDR2: LNHDA, SQIVND (reference sequence).